The subject of this entry is one T cell receptor beta chain. The antigen remains unidentified. This sample stems from a study of cytomegalovirus exposure and HLA in healthy donors. The CDR3 covers 17 residues. V dropped 4 bases and J dropped 5 bases, with 22 bases sitting between them. The germline gives CDR1 SEHNR, CDR2 FQNEAQ (reference sequence). Whole-study findings and limits: Owing to their indistinguishability, certain V segments, notably TRBV6-2 and TRBV6-3, were excluded.

This PCR relied on a set of 60 Vbeta primers and 13 Jbeta primers. Produced via immunoSEQ multiplex PCR; TCRdb's table is partial and in-frame only. The table has roughly 200,000 clones, around 83% seen once; the top ten hold roughly 2.5%. The TCR comes from a woman in her thirties or forties in good health and CMV-seronegative. The rearrangement joins TRBV7-9 to TRBJ2-3, with D possibly being TRBD1 (6 bases). The sample consisted of PBMCs. Written as DNA, the CDR3 is TGTGCCAGCAGCTCTCGCCTTAAGGGGGATTTGAAAGATACGCAGTATTTT. As protein: CASSSRLKGDLKDTQYF.